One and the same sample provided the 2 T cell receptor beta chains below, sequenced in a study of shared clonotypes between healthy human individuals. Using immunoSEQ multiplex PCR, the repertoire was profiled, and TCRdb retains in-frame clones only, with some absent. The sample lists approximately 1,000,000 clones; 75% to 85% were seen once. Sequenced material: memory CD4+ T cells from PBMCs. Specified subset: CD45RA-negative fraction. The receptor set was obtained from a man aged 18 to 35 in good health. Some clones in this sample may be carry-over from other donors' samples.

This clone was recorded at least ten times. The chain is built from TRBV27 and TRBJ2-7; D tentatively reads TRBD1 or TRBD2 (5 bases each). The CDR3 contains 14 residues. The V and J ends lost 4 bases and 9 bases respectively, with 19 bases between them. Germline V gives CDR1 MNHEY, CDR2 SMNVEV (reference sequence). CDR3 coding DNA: TGTGCCAGCAGTTCCCTCCAACTGGGTGGGGGGCAGTACTTC. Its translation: CASSSLQLGGGQYF.

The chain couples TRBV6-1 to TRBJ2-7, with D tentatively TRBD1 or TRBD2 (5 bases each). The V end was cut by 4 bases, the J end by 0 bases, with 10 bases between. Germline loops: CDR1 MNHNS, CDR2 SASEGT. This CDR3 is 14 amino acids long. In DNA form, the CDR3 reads TGTGCCAGCAGTGCGGGACGGTTCTCCTACGAGCAGTACTTC. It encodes CASSAGRFSYEQYF.